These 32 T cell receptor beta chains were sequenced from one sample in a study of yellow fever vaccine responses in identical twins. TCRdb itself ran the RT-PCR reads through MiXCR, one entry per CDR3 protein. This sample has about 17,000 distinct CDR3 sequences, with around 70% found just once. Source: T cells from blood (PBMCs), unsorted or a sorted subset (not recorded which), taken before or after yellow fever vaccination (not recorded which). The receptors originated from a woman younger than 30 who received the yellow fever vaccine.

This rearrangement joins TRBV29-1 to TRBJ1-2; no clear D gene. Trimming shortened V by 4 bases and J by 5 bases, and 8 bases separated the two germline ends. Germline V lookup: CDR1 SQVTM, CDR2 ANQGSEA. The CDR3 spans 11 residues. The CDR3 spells CSVGSGYGYTF. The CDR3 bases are TGCAGCGTTGGTTCGGGGTATGGCTACACCTTC.

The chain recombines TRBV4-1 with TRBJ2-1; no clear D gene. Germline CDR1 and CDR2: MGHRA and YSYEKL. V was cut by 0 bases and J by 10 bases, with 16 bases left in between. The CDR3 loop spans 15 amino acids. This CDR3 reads CASSQDGLSSEEQFF. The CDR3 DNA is TGCGCCAGCAGCCAAGACGGGTTAAGTTCTGAGGAGCAGTTCTTC.

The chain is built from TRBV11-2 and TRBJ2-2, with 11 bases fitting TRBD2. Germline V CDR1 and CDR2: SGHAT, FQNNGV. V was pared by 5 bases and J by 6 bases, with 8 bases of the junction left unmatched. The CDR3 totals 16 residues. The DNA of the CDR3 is TGTGCCAGCAGCACCCGACTAGCGGGAAACGCCGGGGAGCTGTTTTTT. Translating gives CASSTRLAGNAGELFF.

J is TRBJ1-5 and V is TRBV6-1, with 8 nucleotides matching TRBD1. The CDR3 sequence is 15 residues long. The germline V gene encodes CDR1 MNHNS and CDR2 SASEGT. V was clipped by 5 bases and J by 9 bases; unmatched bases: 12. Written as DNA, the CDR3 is TGTGCCAGCAGTCCAAGACAGGGGTATAGTCCGCCCCAGCATTTT. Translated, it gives CASSPRQGYSPPQHF.

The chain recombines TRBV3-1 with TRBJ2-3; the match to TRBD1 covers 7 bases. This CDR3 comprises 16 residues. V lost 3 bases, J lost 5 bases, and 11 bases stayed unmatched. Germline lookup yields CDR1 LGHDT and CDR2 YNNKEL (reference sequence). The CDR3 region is CASSHRQGGPGDTQYF. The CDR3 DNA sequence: TGTGCCAGCAGCCACCGACAGGGCGGACCCGGAGATACGCAGTATTTT.

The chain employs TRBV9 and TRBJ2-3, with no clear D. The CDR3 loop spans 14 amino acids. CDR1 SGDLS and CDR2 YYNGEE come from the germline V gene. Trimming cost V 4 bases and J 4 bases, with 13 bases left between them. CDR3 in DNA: TGTGCCAGCAGCTCCCGGGTCCTGGCAGATACGCAGTATTTT. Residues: CASSSRVLADTQYF.

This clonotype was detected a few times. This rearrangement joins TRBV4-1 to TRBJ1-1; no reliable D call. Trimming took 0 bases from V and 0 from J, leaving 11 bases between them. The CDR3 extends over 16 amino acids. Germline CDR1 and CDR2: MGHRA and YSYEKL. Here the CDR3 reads CASSQDWPEMNTEAFF. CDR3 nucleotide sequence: TGCGCCAGCAGCCAAGACTGGCCGGAAATGAACACTGAAGCTTTCTTT.

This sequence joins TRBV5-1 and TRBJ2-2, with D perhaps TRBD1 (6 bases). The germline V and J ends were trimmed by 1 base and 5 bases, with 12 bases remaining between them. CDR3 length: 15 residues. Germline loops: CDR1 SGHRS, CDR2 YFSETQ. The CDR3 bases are TGCGCCAGCAGCTTGAACACAGGGAGTACCGGGGAGCTGTTTTTT. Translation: CASSLNTGSTGELFF.

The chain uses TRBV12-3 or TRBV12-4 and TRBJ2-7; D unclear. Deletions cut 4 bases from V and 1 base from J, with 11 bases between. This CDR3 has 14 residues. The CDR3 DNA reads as TGTGCCAGCAGTTATTTGAGTCTGTCCTACGAGCAGTACTTC. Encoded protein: CASSYLSLSYEQYF.

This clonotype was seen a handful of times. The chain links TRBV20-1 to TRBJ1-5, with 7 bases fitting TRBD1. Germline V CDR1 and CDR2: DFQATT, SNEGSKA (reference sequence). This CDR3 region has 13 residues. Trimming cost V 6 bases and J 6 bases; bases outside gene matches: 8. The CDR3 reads CSAAGTVGQPQHF. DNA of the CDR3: TGCAGTGCCGCCGGGACAGTGGGTCAGCCCCAGCATTTT.

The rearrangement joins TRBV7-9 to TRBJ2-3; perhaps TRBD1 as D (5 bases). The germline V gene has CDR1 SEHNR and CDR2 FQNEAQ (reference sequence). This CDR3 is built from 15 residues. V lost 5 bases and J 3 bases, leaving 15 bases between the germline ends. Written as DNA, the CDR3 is TGTGCCAGCAGCCGCCTTAGGGGTAGGACAGATACGCAGTATTTT. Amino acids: CASSRLRGRTDTQYF.

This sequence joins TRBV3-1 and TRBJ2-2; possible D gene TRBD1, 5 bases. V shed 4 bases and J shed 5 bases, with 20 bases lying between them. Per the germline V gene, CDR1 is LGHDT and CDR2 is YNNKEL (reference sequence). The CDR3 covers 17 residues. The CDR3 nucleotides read TGTGCCAGCAGCCTTAGCACAGGCAGGGCAGGTACCGGGGAGCTGTTTTTT. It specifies CASSLSTGRAGTGELFF.

CDR3 nucleotides: TGTGCCATCAGTGATGGAGGGTTCGATGGCTACACCTTC. It is translated as CAISDGGFDGYTF. V is TRBV10-3 and J is TRBJ1-2, with D hard to call. The CDR3 has 13 residues. From germline, CDR1 is ENHRY and CDR2 SYGVKD. The V gene lost 3 bases and the J gene lost 6 bases, with 11 bases spanning the gap.

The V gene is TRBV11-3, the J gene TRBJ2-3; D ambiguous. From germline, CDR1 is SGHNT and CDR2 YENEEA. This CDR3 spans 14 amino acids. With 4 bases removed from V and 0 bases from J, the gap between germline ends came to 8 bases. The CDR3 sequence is CASSYGDSTDTQYF. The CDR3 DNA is TGTGCCAGCAGCTACGGAGACAGCACAGATACGCAGTATTTT. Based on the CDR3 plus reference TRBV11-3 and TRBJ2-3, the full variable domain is EAGVVQSPRYKIIEKKQPVAFWCNPISGHNTLYWYLQNLGQGPELLIRYENEEAVDDSQLPKDRFSAERLKGVDSTLKIQPAELGDSAVYLCASSYGDSTDTQYFGPGTRLTVL.

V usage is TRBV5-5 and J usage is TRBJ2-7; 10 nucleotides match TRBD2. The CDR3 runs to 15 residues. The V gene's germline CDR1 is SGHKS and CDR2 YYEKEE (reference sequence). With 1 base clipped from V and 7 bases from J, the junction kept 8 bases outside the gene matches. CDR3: CASSLIGLAVQEQYF. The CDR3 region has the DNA TGTGCCAGCAGCTTGATCGGACTAGCGGTACAGGAGCAGTACTTC.

CDR3 sequence: CASSLGWGYGYTF. CDR3 coding DNA: TGTGCCAGCAGTTTAGGCTGGGGCTATGGCTACACCTTC. This chain links TRBV27 with TRBJ1-2; D is uncertain. V was pared by 2 bases and J by 4 bases, with 8 bases between. CDR3 size: 13 residues. Germline CDR1 and CDR2: MNHEY and SMNVEV (reference sequence).

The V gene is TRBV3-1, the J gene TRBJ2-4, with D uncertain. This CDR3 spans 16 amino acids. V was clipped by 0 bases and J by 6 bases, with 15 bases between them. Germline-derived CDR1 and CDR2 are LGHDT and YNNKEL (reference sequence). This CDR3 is CASSQDRLTQRNIQYF. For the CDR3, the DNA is TGTGCCAGCAGCCAAGATCGCCTCACACAGAGAAACATTCAGTACTTC.

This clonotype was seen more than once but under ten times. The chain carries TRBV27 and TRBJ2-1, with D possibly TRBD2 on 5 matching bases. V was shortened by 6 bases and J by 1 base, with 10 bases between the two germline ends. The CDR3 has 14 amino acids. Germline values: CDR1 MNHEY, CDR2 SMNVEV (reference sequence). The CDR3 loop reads CASSWTSSYNEQFF. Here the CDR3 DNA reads TGTGCCAGCAGCTGGACTTCTTCCTACAATGAGCAGTTCTTC.

The CDR3: CASSRGLAETQYF. CDR3 bases: TGCGCCAGCAGTCGGGGACTAGCTGAGACCCAGTACTTC. The J gene is TRBJ2-5, the V gene TRBV23-1, with TRBD2 matching 9 bases. TRBV23-1 is marked as an open reading frame, function uncertain. The CDR3 spans 13 residues. V shed 4 bases and J 5 bases; nucleotides not matched to a gene: 2.

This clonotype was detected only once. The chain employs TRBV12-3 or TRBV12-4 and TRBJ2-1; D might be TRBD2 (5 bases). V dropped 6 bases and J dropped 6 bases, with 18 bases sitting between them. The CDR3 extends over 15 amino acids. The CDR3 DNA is TGTGCCAGCAGCCAGCTAGCTGGCACGCGCAATGAGCAGTTCTTC. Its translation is CASSQLAGTRNEQFF.

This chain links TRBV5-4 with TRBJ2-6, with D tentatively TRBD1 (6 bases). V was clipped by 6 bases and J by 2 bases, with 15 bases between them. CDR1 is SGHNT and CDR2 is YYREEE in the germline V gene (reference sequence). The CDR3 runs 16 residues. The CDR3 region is CASTFGAGAGANVLTF. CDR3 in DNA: TGTGCCAGCACCTTTGGGGCAGGGGCTGGGGCCAACGTCCTGACTTTC.

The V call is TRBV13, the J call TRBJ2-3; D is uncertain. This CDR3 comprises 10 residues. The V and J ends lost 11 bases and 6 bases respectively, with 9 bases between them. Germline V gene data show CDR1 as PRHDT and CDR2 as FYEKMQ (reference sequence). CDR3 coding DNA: TGTGCCGTCGGCGAGGATACGCAGTATTTT. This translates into CAVGEDTQYF.

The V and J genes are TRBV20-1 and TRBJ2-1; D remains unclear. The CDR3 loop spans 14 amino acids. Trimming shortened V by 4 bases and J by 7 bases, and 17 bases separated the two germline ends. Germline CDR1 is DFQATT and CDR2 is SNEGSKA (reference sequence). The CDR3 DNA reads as TGCAGTGCTAAGAAAGTGGGCCGGCCGAATGAGCAGTTCTTC. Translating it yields CSAKKVGRPNEQFF.

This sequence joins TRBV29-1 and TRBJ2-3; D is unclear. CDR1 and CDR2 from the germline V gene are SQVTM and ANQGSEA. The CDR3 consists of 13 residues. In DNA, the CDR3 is TGCAGAGATATATGGTGGGGCACAGATACGCAGTATTTT. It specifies CRDIWWGTDTQYF.

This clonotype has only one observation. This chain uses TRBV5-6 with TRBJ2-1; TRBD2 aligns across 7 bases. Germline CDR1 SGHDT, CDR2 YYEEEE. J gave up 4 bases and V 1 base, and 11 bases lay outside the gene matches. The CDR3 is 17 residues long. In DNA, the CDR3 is TGTGCCAGCAGCTTGAGACTAGCTGCTGTCTCGTACAATGAGCAGTTCTTC. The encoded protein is CASSLRLAAVSYNEQFF.

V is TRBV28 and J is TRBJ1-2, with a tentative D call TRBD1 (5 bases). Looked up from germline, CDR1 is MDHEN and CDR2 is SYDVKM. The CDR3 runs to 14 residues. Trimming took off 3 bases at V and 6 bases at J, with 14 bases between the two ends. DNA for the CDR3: TGTGCCAGCAGTTTGGGTGGAGGGGCGCATGGCTACACCTTC. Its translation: CASSLGGGAHGYTF.

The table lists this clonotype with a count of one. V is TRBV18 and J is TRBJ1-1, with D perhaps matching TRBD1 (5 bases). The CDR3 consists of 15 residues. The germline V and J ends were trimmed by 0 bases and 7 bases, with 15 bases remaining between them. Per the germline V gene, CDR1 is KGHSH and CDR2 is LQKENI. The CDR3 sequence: CASSPPGPGGNEAFF. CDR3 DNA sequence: TGTGCCAGCTCACCACCGGGGCCCGGGGGAAATGAAGCTTTCTTT.

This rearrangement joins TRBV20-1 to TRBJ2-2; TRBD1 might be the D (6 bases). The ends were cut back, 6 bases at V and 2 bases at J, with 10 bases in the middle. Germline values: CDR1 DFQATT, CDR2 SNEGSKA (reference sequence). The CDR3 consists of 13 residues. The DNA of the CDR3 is TGCAGTGCAACACAGGGAAACACCGGGGAGCTGTTTTTT. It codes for CSATQGNTGELFF.

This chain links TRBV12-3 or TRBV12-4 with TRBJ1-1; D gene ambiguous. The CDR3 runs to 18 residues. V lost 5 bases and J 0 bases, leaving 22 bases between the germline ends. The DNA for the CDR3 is TGTGCCAGCAGTCATTACTCGGTGAGACTTAACATGAACACTGAAGCTTTCTTT. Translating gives CASSHYSVRLNMNTEAFF.

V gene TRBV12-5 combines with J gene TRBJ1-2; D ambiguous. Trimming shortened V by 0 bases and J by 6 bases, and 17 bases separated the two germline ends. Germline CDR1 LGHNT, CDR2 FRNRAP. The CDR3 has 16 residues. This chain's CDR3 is CASGLVPKGLPDGYTF. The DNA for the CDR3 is TGTGCTAGTGGTTTGGTACCAAAGGGATTACCGGATGGCTACACCTTC.

CDR3 loop: CASSGSSYNSPLHF. CDR3 bases: TGTGCCAGCAGCGGAAGCTCCTATAATTCACCCCTCCACTTT. The chain carries TRBV11-1 and TRBJ1-6; D gene unclear. CDR1 is SGHAT, CDR2 FQDESV, per germline (reference sequence). V lost 5 bases and J 0 bases, leaving 5 bases between the germline ends. This CDR3 has 14 residues.

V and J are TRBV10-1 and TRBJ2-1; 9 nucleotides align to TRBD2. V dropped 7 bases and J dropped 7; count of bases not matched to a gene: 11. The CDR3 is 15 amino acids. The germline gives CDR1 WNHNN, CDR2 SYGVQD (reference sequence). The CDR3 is CASTPGGTSLNEQFF. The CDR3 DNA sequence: TGCGCCAGCACCCCAGGAGGGACTAGCCTTAATGAGCAGTTCTTC.